The next 15 T cell receptor beta chains were all read from a single sample in a study of response to subunit inactivated influenza vaccine. TCRdb re-analysed the RT-PCR reads in MiXCR, keeping a single row per CDR3 protein. The top ten hold approximately 10% of the sample, which has hundreds of thousands of distinct CDR3 sequences, around 18% seen once. Here the sequenced sample was PBMCs from blood, taken around 5 days after vaccination. The source is a man aged 45-65 years who received an inactivated influenza vaccine.

This clonotype was observed a few times. V usage is TRBV11-2 and J usage is TRBJ1-2; D is unclear. Trimming took off 3 bases at V and 8 bases at J, with 10 bases between the two ends. The CDR3 spans 12 residues. Germline V gives CDR1 SGHAT, CDR2 FQNNGV. The CDR3 reads CASSFPPRGYTF. The CDR3 nucleotides read TGTGCCAGCAGCTTTCCCCCCAGGGGCTACACCTTC.

This clonotype came up a few times. The chain recombines TRBV11-2 with TRBJ2-4; D is ambiguous. The V end was cut by 1 base, the J end by 8 bases, with 12 bases between. CDR1 is SGHAT, CDR2 FQNNGV, per germline. The CDR3 spans 14 residues. In DNA, the CDR3 is TGTGCCAGCAGCTTAGGGCACCTCATGGACATTCAGTACTTC. This translates into CASSLGHLMDIQYF.

This clonotype was observed a handful of times. The rearrangement joins TRBV7-9 to TRBJ2-7; D is perhaps TRBD2 (6 bases). The ends were cut back, 7 bases at V and 3 bases at J, with 16 bases in the middle. The CDR3 extends over 14 amino acids. CDR1 and CDR2 from the germline V gene are SEHNR and FQNEAQ (reference sequence). The CDR3 spells CASTATSSGYEQYF. Written as DNA, the CDR3 is TGTGCCAGCACCGCAACTAGCTCCGGCTACGAGCAGTACTTC.

This sequence joins TRBV3-1 and TRBJ1-2; 7 bases are shared with TRBD1. Germline V gives CDR1 LGHDT, CDR2 YNNKEL (reference sequence). The CDR3 sequence is 15 residues long. J was trimmed by 5 bases and V by 0 bases; bases with no gene match: 6. The DNA for the CDR3 is TGTGCCAGCAGCCAAGAAACAGGGGCGGGGTATGGCTACACCTTC. Its translation: CASSQETGAGYGYTF.

The chain combines TRBV5-1 with TRBJ2-7; the D gene is possibly TRBD1 (5 bases). The CDR3 spans 13 residues. Germline assignment: CDR1 SGHRS and CDR2 YFSETQ. V dropped 5 bases and J dropped 1 base, with 10 bases sitting between them. CDR3 region: CASSGAGSYEQYF. CDR3 coding DNA: TGCGCCAGCAGTGGGGCAGGGTCCTACGAGCAGTACTTC.

The J gene is TRBJ2-7, the V gene TRBV20-1; possibly TRBD2 for D (6 bases). Germline V gene lookup returns CDR1 DFQATT and CDR2 SNEGSKA (reference sequence). This CDR3 is 15 amino acids long. The V end was cut by 0 bases, the J end by 6 bases, with 18 bases between. CDR3 protein: CSAREWDWTGREQYF. CDR3 bases: TGCAGTGCTAGAGAGTGGGACTGGACCGGGCGCGAGCAGTACTTC.

The chain joins TRBV10-3 to TRBJ2-3, with D perhaps matching TRBD2 (6 bases). The CDR3 spans 14 residues. The germline V and J ends were trimmed by 10 bases and 0 bases, with 14 bases remaining between them. CDR1 is ENHRY and CDR2 is SYGVKD in the germline V gene. CDR3 nucleotide sequence: TGTGCCACCGTGGGACTGCCTAGCACAGATACGCAGTATTTT. Translated: CATVGLPSTDTQYF.

This clonotype was seen a handful of times. The rearrangement links TRBV7-2 to TRBJ2-7, with D possibly being TRBD1 or TRBD2 (5 bases each). This CDR3 comprises 14 residues. Trimming took 5 bases from V and 9 from J, leaving 20 bases between them. Germline assignment: CDR1 SGHTA and CDR2 FQGNSA. DNA for the CDR3: TGTGCCAGCAGCGGCGCATACACTGGTGGGGGGCAGTACTTC. It yields the protein CASSGAYTGGGQYF.

The chain employs TRBV6-2 or TRBV6-3 and TRBJ1-2; 8 bases fit TRBD1. The CDR3 sequence is 15 residues long. Germline V gene data show CDR1 as MNHEY and CDR2 as SVGEGT. Unmatched junction bases numbered 5, after V lost 2 bases and J lost 3 bases. The CDR3 here is CASSYGQGSYYGYTF. For the CDR3, the DNA is TGTGCCAGCAGTTACGGACAGGGATCGTACTATGGCTACACCTTC.

The chain uses TRBV19 and TRBJ2-5, with a weak D call TRBD2 (5 bases). Trimming took off 6 bases at V and 5 bases at J, with 19 bases between the two ends. Germline CDR1 and CDR2: LNHDA and SQIVND (reference sequence). This CDR3 has 15 amino acids. Here the CDR3 DNA reads TGTGCCAGTAGCACCGGGGTTACGACGGGGGAGACCCAGTACTTC. Its protein is CASSTGVTTGETQYF.

This clonotype has at least ten counts. The chain couples TRBV7-2 to TRBJ1-3; no firm D call. Germline V CDR1 and CDR2: SGHTA, FQGNSA. Trimming removed 5 bases at V and 2 bases at J, with 10 bases between. The CDR3 consists of 14 residues. The chain's CDR3 is CASSPNLPGNTIYF. CDR3 sequence (DNA): TGTGCCAGCAGCCCAAATCTACCTGGAAACACCATATATTTT.

The V call is TRBV4-1, the J call TRBJ2-6; 10 bases are a match to TRBD1. J gave up 0 bases and V 4 bases, and 3 bases lay outside the gene matches. CDR1 is MGHRA and CDR2 is YSYEKL in the germline V gene. This CDR3 spans 17 amino acids. CDR3 in amino acids: CASSPWTGGSGANVLTF. The CDR3 nucleotides read TGCGCCAGCAGCCCGTGGACAGGGGGCTCTGGGGCCAACGTCCTGACTTTC.

Ten or more counts support this clonotype. This chain links TRBV20-1 with TRBJ2-3, with unresolved D. The CDR3 is made up of 11 amino acids. Between the trimmed V and J ends, which lost 5 bases and 5 bases, there was a span of 8 bases. The germline V gene encodes CDR1 DFQATT and CDR2 SNEGSKA (reference sequence). CDR3 bases: TGCAGTGCTCTCCGTAGAGATACGCAGTATTTT. This sequence encodes CSALRRDTQYF.

The rearrangement links TRBV11-1 to TRBJ2-5; 14 nucleotides match TRBD2. V shed 5 bases, J shed 4 bases, and the junction held 9 bases outside the gene matches. Germline lookup yields CDR1 SGHAT and CDR2 FQDESV (reference sequence). CDR3 length: 17 residues. The CDR3 here is CASSQGLAGVFRETQYF. Here the CDR3 DNA reads TGTGCCAGCAGCCAGGGACTAGCGGGAGTATTTCGAGAGACCCAGTACTTC.

This clonotype showed up just a few times. J is TRBJ2-7 and V is TRBV6-5; 8 nucleotides line up with TRBD1. The CDR3 covers 14 residues. After removal of 2 bases from V and 7 bases from J, the junction contained 7 bases not matched to a gene. Germline CDR1 reads MNHEY; CDR2 reads SVGAGI. Written as DNA, the CDR3 is TGTGCCAGCAGTTACATCGGGACAGGTTATGAGCAGTACTTC. The encoded protein is CASSYIGTGYEQYF.